The 23 T cell receptor beta chains below come from one sample, sequenced in a study of cytomegalovirus exposure and HLA in healthy donors (dated by TCRdb to the late 2010s). The method behind the library was the immunoSEQ multiplex PCR assay. For the multiplex PCR, a mixture combining 60 forward primers for TCR Vbeta segments and 13 reverse primers for TCR Jbeta segments was used. As stored in TCRdb, this immuneACCESS dataset retains in-frame rearrangements with V and J assigned. A fraction of the clones does not appear; measured against another copy, unresolved V genes explain less than half of the discrepancy, and the remainder lacks a known reason. This sample is represented by roughly 190,000 clones; around 86% of them were singletons. Approximately 1.9% of the sample is taken by the ten largest. The specimen sequenced was PBMCs. These receptors were collected from a woman aged 18-29 years in good health and CMV-seronegative.

The chain is built from TRBV5-1 and TRBJ2-3, with 7 nucleotides matching TRBD2. The CDR3 is 15 residues long. Germline V lookup: CDR1 SGHRS, CDR2 YFSETQ. Unmatched junction bases numbered 7, after V lost 0 bases and J lost 6 bases. This CDR3 is CASSLGTSRFDTQYF. The CDR3 nucleotides are TGCGCCAGCAGCTTGGGGACTAGTCGTTTTGATACGCAGTATTTT.

This chain joins TRBV6-1 and TRBJ2-1, with D tentatively TRBD1 (7 bases). Between the trimmed V and J ends, which lost 3 bases and 14 bases, there was a span of 17 bases. CDR3 length: 13 amino acids. Germline assignment: CDR1 MNHNS and CDR2 SASEGT. CDR3 amino acids: CASSELRVRGEFF. DNA for the CDR3: TGTGCCAGCAGTGAGCTACGGGTCAGGGGGGAGTTCTTC.

This chain links TRBV11-3 with TRBJ2-2, with D tentatively TRBD2 (6 bases). CDR1 and CDR2 (germline): SGHNT, YENEEA. The CDR3 sequence is 18 residues long. V was shortened by 7 bases and J by 0 bases, with 21 bases between the two germline ends. CDR3 nucleotides: TGTGCCAGCACCGAGCAACCGGGACTTCTCTCGAACACCGGGGAGCTGTTTTTT. Encoded protein: CASTEQPGLLSNTGELFF.

The chain links TRBV13 to TRBJ1-2, with a weak D call TRBD1 (6 bases). Germline CDR1 reads PRHDT; CDR2 reads FYEKMQ (reference sequence). The CDR3 is made up of 14 amino acids. The germline V and J ends were trimmed by 5 bases and 2 bases, with 12 bases remaining between them. The CDR3 is CASSPTGINYGYTF. CDR3 sequence (DNA): TGTGCCAGCAGCCCAACAGGGATCAACTATGGCTACACCTTC.

The genes are TRBV18 and TRBJ2-7, with D perhaps matching TRBD2 (5 bases). CDR3 length: 16 residues. The germline CDR1 and CDR2 sequences are KGHSH and LQKENI. V dropped 3 bases and J dropped 0 bases, with 15 bases sitting between them. Written as DNA, the CDR3 is TGTGCCAGCTCACCGTCCCGGGGTGATGGCTCCTACGAGCAGTACTTC. Protein: CASSPSRGDGSYEQYF. The variable domain in full, completed from reference TRBV18 and TRBJ2-7, reads NAGVMQNPRHLVRRRGQEARLRCSPMKGHSHVYWYRQLPEEGLKFMVYLQKENIIDESGMPKERFSAEFPKEGPSILRIQQVVRGDSAAYFCASSPSRGDGSYEQYFGPGTRLTVT.

The chain has TRBV6-6 and TRBJ2-5; no firm D call. The J call is in doubt because the DNA end fits TRBJ2-7 better. Germline CDR1 and CDR2: MNHNY and SVGAGI (reference sequence). This CDR3 is 12 amino acids long. The CDR3 is CASSYPGNEQYF. The CDR3 bases are TGTGCCAGCAGTTACCCCGGTAACGAGCAGTACTTC.

This chain links TRBV4-1 with TRBJ2-5; TRBD2 might be the D (6 bases). CDR1 and CDR2 (germline): MGHRA, YSYEKL. Trimming removed 0 bases from V and 5 bases from J, with 16 bases in between. This CDR3 spans 16 amino acids. This chain's CDR3 is CASSQERAGPKETQYF. The CDR3 DNA reads as TGCGCCAGCAGCCAAGAGAGAGCGGGCCCTAAGGAGACCCAGTACTTC.

The V call is TRBV6-4, the J call TRBJ2-7; TRBD1 agrees at 7 bases. The length of the CDR3 is 15 residues. Trimming cost V 6 bases and J 0 bases; bases outside gene matches: 8. Per the germline V gene, CDR1 is MRHNA and CDR2 is SNTAGT. Written as DNA, the CDR3 is TGTGCCAGCAGCGGACCGGGACAGCCCTCCTACGAGCAGTACTTC. It encodes CASSGPGQPSYEQYF.

The V call is TRBV5-4, the J call TRBJ1-1; D is ambiguous. The CDR3 consists of 13 residues. The germline CDR1 and CDR2 sequences are SGHNT and YYREEE (reference sequence). Trimming took 4 bases from V and 0 from J, leaving 7 bases between them. In DNA form, the CDR3 reads TGTGCCAGCAGCACAGACATGAACACTGAAGCTTTCTTT. It is translated as CASSTDMNTEAFF.

The J gene is TRBJ1-1, the V gene TRBV11-3; possibly TRBD1 for D (5 bases). Trimming cost V 8 bases and J 1 base, with 11 bases left between them. The length of the CDR3 is 13 residues. Germline CDR1 is SGHNT and CDR2 is YENEEA. DNA of the CDR3: TGTGCCAGCCGCCCAAGGGGGAACACTGAAGCTTTCTTT. It codes for CASRPRGNTEAFF.

The rearrangement joins TRBV19 to TRBJ1-2; D gene ambiguous. V lost 2 bases and J lost 3, with 13 bases in between. The V gene's germline CDR1 is LNHDA and CDR2 SQIVND (reference sequence). This CDR3 is 15 amino acids long. CDR3 protein: CASSIRLSTHYGYTF. The CDR3 region has the DNA TGTGCCAGTAGTATAAGACTGTCGACTCACTATGGCTACACCTTC.

The V and J genes are TRBV27 and TRBJ2-3, with D perhaps TRBD2 (5 bases). Germline CDR1 and CDR2: MNHEY and SMNVEV (reference sequence). V gave up 4 bases and J gave up 2 bases, with 7 bases separating them. This CDR3 region has 13 residues. The CDR3 is CASSSGDTDTQYF. The CDR3 DNA sequence: TGTGCCAGCAGTTCCGGGGACACAGATACGCAGTATTTT.

About this clone itself: Germline and junction disagree at one end, which may indicate a read error. The gene calls are TRBV7-9 and TRBJ1-2, with D perhaps matching TRBD1 (5 bases). This CDR3 spans 13 amino acids. Per germline, CDR1 SEHNR and CDR2 FQNEAQ (reference sequence). The CDR3 protein is CSSSSRGSYGYTF. The CDR3 DNA reads TGTTCCAGCAGCTCTAGGGGTAGCTATGGCTACACCTTC.

The V and J genes are TRBV7-8 and TRBJ1-2; D gene unclear. Germline V CDR1 and CDR2: SGHVS, FQNEAQ. This CDR3 region has 15 residues. V was pared by 6 bases and J by 2 bases, with 16 bases between. The CDR3 sequence: CASRDPRERNYGYTF. CDR3 sequence (DNA): TGTGCCAGCAGGGACCCCCGGGAGCGAAACTATGGCTACACCTTC.

The chain is built from TRBV13 and TRBJ2-2; weak D call: TRBD2 (6 bases). The germline V gene encodes CDR1 PRHDT and CDR2 FYEKMQ (reference sequence). Trimming stripped 1 base from V and 1 base from J, with 7 bases between. The CDR3 loop spans 15 amino acids. Here the CDR3 DNA reads TGTGCCAGCAGCTTAGTCGGGGGGAACACCGGGGAGCTGTTTTTT. Its protein product is CASSLVGGNTGELFF.

The rearrangement joins TRBV6-5 to TRBJ2-7, with 9 bases lining up with TRBD1. Per the germline V gene, CDR1 is MNHEY and CDR2 is SVGAGI. The CDR3 runs to 14 residues. V gave up 2 bases and J gave up 6 bases; unmatched junction bases: 5. The CDR3 reads CASSYGDREGEQYF. Written as DNA, the CDR3 is TGTGCCAGCAGTTACGGGGACAGGGAGGGCGAGCAGTACTTC.

This clone was counted once. The chain carries TRBV10-3 and TRBJ2-6, with D tentatively TRBD2 (5 bases). The ends were cut back, 5 bases at V and 1 base at J, with 18 bases in the middle. Per germline, CDR1 ENHRY and CDR2 SYGVKD. This CDR3 is 18 amino acids long. The CDR3 spells CAISPSGGSWSGANVLTF. In DNA form, the CDR3 reads TGTGCCATCAGTCCCAGCGGTGGGTCGTGGTCTGGGGCCAACGTCCTGACTTTC.

The chain carries TRBV30 and TRBJ1-5; D unclear. CDR1 and CDR2 (germline): GTSNPN, SVGIG (reference sequence). The CDR3 runs 13 residues. With 3 bases removed from V and 1 base from J, the gap between germline ends came to 7 bases. CDR3 loop: CAWSHGSNQPQHF. The CDR3 DNA reads TGTGCCTGGAGCCACGGGAGCAATCAGCCCCAGCATTTT.

This clone appeared once. The chain is built from TRBV11-2 and TRBJ1-1, with 7 bases lining up with TRBD1. V was clipped by 4 bases and J by 0 bases; unmatched bases: 5. The CDR3 extends over 15 amino acids. Per the germline V gene, CDR1 is SGHAT and CDR2 is FQNNGV. The CDR3 is CASSSRTGLNTEAFF. CDR3 DNA sequence: TGTGCCAGCAGCTCGAGGACAGGCCTGAACACTGAAGCTTTCTTT.

This rearrangement joins TRBV19 to TRBJ1-2; D is ambiguous. V lost 6 bases, J lost 2 bases, and 13 bases lay in between. There are 14 residues in the CDR3. Per the germline V gene, CDR1 is LNHDA and CDR2 is SQIVND (reference sequence). For the CDR3, the DNA is TGTGCCAGTAGCGGCGGGGAGCGAAACTATGGCTACACCTTC. This encodes CASSGGERNYGYTF.

In DNA form, the CDR3 reads TGTGCCAGCAGCCCCGCGAAGGGGGCGAACACTGAAGCTTTCTTT. The encoded protein is CASSPAKGANTEAFF. The J gene is TRBJ1-1, the V gene TRBV11-1, with 7 nucleotides matching TRBD1. This CDR3 contains 15 residues. The V gene's germline CDR1 is SGHAT and CDR2 FQDESV (reference sequence). Trimming at V came to 5 bases and at J to 1 base, leaving 7 bases not matched to a gene.

The V gene is TRBV28, the J gene TRBJ2-7; 9 nucleotides match TRBD1. V gave up 11 bases and J gave up 5 bases; unmatched junction bases: 13. The CDR3 consists of 14 residues. Germline V CDR1 and CDR2: MDHEN, SYDVKM. This CDR3 is CAAGRGTGWNEQYF. The CDR3, as DNA: TGTGCCGCCGGAAGGGGGACAGGGTGGAACGAGCAGTACTTC.

The genes are TRBV5-4 and TRBJ2-3; D not resolved. Germline CDR1 SGHNT, CDR2 YYREEE (reference sequence). CDR3 length equals 13 residues. V gave up 4 bases and J gave up 5 bases, with 11 bases separating them. The CDR3 spells CASSLERIDTQYF. In DNA, the CDR3 is TGTGCCAGCAGCCTTGAGAGGATAGATACGCAGTATTTT.